This T cell receptor beta chain appears in the sequencing data of a study of breast tumors, draining lymph nodes, adjacent tissues. This clonotype was detected ten times or more. The antigen remains unidentified. TCRdb called the multiplex PCR reads again in MiXCR, with one record for every CDR3 protein. The top ten clones hold just over 2.5% of a sample with about 130,000 distinct CDR3 sequences, about 20% of them seen once. The lymph nodes were axillary draining lymph nodes from breast cancer patients. The germline CDR1 and CDR2 sequences are SQVTM and ANQGSEA. Trimming stripped 3 bases from V and 7 bases from J, with 9 bases between. The CDR3 sequence is 11 residues long. Study conclusions and caveats: Data fit most tumor T cells coming from lymph node, expanding in tumor. Compared with basal-like, luminal-like tumors shared significantly more repertoire with nontumor tissue. Tumors had less TCR diversity than lymph nodes, more than nontumor tissue. That most tumor T cells come from lymph nodes remained unproven.

The receptor was derived from a female donor with breast cancer. Some clones in this sample may be carry-over from other donors' samples. The genes are TRBV29-1 and TRBJ2-5; D remains unclear. Material for sequencing was axillary lymph node tissue. CDR3 amino acids: CSVDGWRTQYF. For the CDR3, the DNA is TGCAGCGTTGATGGGTGGCGGACCCAGTACTTC. The entire variable domain, with the rest obtained from reference TRBV29-1 and TRBJ2-5, is as follows: SAVISQKPSRDICQRGTSLTIQCQVDSQVTMMFWYRQQPGQSLTLIATANQGSEATYESGFVIDKFPISRPNLTFSTLTVSNMSPEDSSIYLCSVDGWRTQYFGPGTRLLVL.